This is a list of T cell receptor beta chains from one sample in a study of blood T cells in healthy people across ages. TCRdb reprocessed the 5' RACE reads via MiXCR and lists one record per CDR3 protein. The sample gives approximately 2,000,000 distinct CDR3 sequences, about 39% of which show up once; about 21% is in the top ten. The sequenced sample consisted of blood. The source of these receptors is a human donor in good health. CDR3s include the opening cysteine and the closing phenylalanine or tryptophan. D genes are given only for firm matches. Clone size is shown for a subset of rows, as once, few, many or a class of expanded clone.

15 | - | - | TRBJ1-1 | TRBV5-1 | CASSLGSLSGTEAFF | TGCGCCAGCAGCTTGGGCTCCCTGAGTGGCACTGAAGCTTTCTTT
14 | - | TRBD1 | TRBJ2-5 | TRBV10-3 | CAIRLQGATYKQYF | TGTGCCATCAGGCTACAGGGGGCGACCTACAAGCAGTACTTC
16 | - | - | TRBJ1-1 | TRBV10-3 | CAISESMGILNTEAFF | TGTGCCATCAGTGAGTCGATGGGCATACTGAACACTGAAGCTTTCTTT
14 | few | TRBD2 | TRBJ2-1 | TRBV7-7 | CASSADGGKGEQFF | TGTGCTAGCAGCGCCGACGGGGGGAAGGGTGAGCAGTTCTTC
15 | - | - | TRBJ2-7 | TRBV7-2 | CASSLELAPSDEQYF | TGTGCCAGCAGCTTAGAACTAGCTCCCTCCGACGAGCAGTACTTC
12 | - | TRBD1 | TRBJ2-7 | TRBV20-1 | CSAPGQGYEQYF | TGCAGTGCGCCCGGACAGGGCTACGAGCAGTACTTC
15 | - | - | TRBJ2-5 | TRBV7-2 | CASSYLGGRMETQYF | TGTGCCAGCAGCTACTTGGGGGGGCGGATGGAGACCCAGTACTTC
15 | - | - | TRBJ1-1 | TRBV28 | CASSGARVGNTEAFF | TGTGCCAGCAGTGGGGCGAGGGTTGGGAACACTGAAGCTTTCTTT
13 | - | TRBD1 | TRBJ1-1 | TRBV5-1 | CASATGRRTEAFF | TGCGCCAGTGCGACAGGGAGGCGAACTGAAGCTTTCTTT
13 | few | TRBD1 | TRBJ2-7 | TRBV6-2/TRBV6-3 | CASSRRGPYEQYF | TGTGCCAGCAGCCGCAGGGGGCCCTACGAGCAGTACTTC
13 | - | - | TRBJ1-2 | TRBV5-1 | CASSWQEDYGYTF | TGCGCCAGCAGCTGGCAGGAAGACTATGGCTACACCTTC
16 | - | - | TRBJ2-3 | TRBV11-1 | CASSVPLSARGDTQYF | TGTGCCAGCAGCGTTCCACTCTCGGCGCGAGGAGATACGCAGTATTTT
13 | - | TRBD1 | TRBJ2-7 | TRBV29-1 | CSVGTGIPYEQYF | TGCAGCGTTGGGACAGGGATACCCTACGAGCAGTACTTC
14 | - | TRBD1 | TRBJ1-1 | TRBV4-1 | CASSPTWVTGIAFF | TGCGCCAGCAGCCCCACCTGGGTGACAGGGATCGCTTTCTTT
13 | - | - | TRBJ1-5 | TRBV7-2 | CASSPIGDQPQHF | TGTGCCAGCAGCCCCATAGGGGATCAGCCCCAGCATTTT
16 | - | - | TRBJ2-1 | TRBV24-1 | CATSDPTGQPYNEQFF | TGTGCCACCAGTGATCCGACCGGACAGCCCTACAATGAGCAGTTCTTC
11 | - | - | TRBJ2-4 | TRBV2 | CAGSSQWAQYF | TGTGCCGGCAGTTCTCAGTGGGCCCAGTACTTC
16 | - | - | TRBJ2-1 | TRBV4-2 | CASSRGSEGSYNEQFF | TGTGCCAGCAGCCGCGGATCCGAGGGGTCCTACAATGAGCAGTTCTTC
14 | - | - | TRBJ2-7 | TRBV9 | CASSARTLSYEQYF | TGTGCCAGCAGCGCCAGGACCCTCTCCTACGAGCAGTACTTC
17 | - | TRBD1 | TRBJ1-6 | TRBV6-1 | CASRDRDRGLLGSPLHF | TGTGCCAGCAGGGACCGGGACAGGGGGCTTCTCGGTTCACCCCTCCACTTT
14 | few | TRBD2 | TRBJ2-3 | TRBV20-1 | CSARYGGSADTQYF | TGCAGTGCTAGGTACGGGGGGAGCGCAGATACGCAGTATTTT
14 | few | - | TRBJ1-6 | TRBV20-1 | CSARGGAFDSPLHF | TGCAGTGCTAGAGGGGGTGCTTTCGATTCACCCCTCCACTTT
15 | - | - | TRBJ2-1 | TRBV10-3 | CAISFLEGQYNEQFF | TGTGCCATCAGTTTCCTGGAGGGACAGTACAATGAGCAGTTCTTC
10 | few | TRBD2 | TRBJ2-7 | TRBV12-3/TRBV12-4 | CASSGAQQYF | TGTGCCTCTAGCGGGGCACAGCAGTACTTC
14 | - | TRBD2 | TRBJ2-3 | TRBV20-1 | CSASTGLAADTQYF | TGCAGTGCTTCGACGGGACTAGCAGCAGATACGCAGTATTTT
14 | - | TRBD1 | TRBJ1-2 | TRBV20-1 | CSANEGGQHYGYTF | TGCAGTGCCAACGAGGGGGGACAGCATTATGGCTACACCTTC
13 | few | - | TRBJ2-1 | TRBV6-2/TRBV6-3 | CASSSLTLNEQFF | TGTGCCAGCAGTTCTTTAACGCTCAATGAGCAGTTCTTC
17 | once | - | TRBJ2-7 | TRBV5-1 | CASSQWGAGARVYEQYF | TGCGCCAGCAGCCAATGGGGGGCCGGAGCCCGGGTTTACGAGCAGTACTTC
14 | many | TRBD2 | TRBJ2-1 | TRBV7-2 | CASSDVSREDEQFF | TGTGCCAGCAGCGACGTCTCCCGGGAGGATGAGCAGTTCTTC
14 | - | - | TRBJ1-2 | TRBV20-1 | CSARRGGEGSGYTF | TGCAGTGCTAGACGGGGGGGCGAAGGTAGTGGCTACACCTTC
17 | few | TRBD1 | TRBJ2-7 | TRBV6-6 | CASSYWGQGSDSYEQYF | TGTGCCAGCAGTTATTGGGGACAGGGGTCGGATTCCTACGAGCAGTACTTC
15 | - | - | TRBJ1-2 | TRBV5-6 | CASSKIQTPNYGYTF | TGTGCCAGCTCGAAGATCCAAACGCCCAACTATGGCTACACCTTC
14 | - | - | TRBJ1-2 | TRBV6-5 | CASTRGDFNYGYTF | TGTGCCAGCACGCGGGGAGACTTTAACTATGGCTACACCTTC
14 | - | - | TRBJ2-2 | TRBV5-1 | CASSLALNTGELFF | TGCGCCAGCAGCTTAGCACTTAACACCGGGGAGCTGTTTTTT
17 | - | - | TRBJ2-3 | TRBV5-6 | CASSLVGLEGYTDTQYF | TGTGCCAGCAGCTTGGTCGGATTGGAGGGATATACAGATACGCAGTATTTT
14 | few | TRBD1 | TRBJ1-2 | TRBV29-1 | CSVAPTGGIGGYTF | TGCAGCGTCGCTCCTACAGGGGGTATTGGTGGCTACACCTTC
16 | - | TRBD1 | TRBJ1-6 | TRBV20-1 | CSARVSVRQGASPLHF | TGCAGTGCTAGAGTCTCGGTCAGACAGGGGGCTTCACCCCTCCACTTT
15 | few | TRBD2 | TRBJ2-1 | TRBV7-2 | CASSPLAGGGYEQFF | TGTGCCAGCAGCCCACTAGCGGGGGGAGGGTATGAGCAGTTCTTC
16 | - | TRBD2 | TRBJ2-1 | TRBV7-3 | CASSLNSGGASNEQFF | TGTGCCAGCAGCCTAAATAGCGGGGGGGCCAGTAATGAGCAGTTCTTC
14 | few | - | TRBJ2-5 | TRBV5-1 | CASSSRLTQETQYF | TGCGCCAGCAGCTCCCGACTTACCCAAGAGACCCAGTACTTC